This passage covers 15 T cell receptor beta chains from one sample sequenced in a study of T cells expressing NK-cell markers. TCRdb processed the 5' RACE reads again and assigns one entry to each CDR3 protein, with no DNA. Across around 550,000 distinct CDR3 sequences, the top ten clones capture under 4.5% of the sample. Material for sequencing was blood T cells: a sorted CD56 or NKG2C T cell subset, CD4+ or CD8+ T cells, or bulk PBMC T cells (not recorded which). The receptors stem from a man aged 18 to 35 in good health.

V usage is TRBV2 and J usage is TRBJ2-5; TCRdb gives TRBD1 as the D gene, but with no DNA this cannot be confirmed. The CDR3 contains 13 residues. The germline V gene has CDR1 SNHLY and CDR2 FYNNEI. The CDR3 here is CASSAQEGGTQYF.

This sequence joins TRBV9 and TRBJ2-7; TCRdb's D call of TRBD2 is untestable without DNA. Germline lookup yields CDR1 SGDLS and CDR2 YYNGEE. This CDR3 has 17 residues. CDR3 loop: CASSVGLAGGLGYEQYF.

The rearrangement links TRBV6-2 or TRBV6-3 to TRBJ2-2. Per germline, CDR1 MNHEY and CDR2 SVGEGT. CDR3 size: 14 residues. CDR3 region: CASSYFLNTGELFF.

The rearrangement links TRBV15 to TRBJ2-1; TCRdb's D gene call, TRBD1, goes unchecked for lack of DNA. This CDR3 region has 16 residues. Germline V gene data show CDR1 as LNHNV and CDR2 as YYDKDF (reference sequence). The CDR3 here is CATSREGRVFYNEQFF.

V and J are TRBV6-1 and TRBJ1-5; TCRdb's D gene call, TRBD1, goes unchecked for lack of DNA. CDR1 and CDR2 from the germline V gene are MNHNS and SASEGT. The CDR3 spans 13 residues. The CDR3 loop reads CASSRGGNQPQHF.

V gene TRBV28 combines with J gene TRBJ2-3; TCRdb's D call of TRBD2 is untestable without DNA. Looked up from germline, CDR1 is MDHEN and CDR2 is SYDVKM. The CDR3 is 12 residues long. CDR3 in amino acids: CASSLDLDPQYF.

The chain joins TRBV7-3 to TRBJ1-6; TCRdb lists TRBD1, though no DNA is available to test this call. This CDR3 comprises 16 residues. Per germline, CDR1 SGHTA and CDR2 FQGTGA. CDR3 residues: CASSLRAPGGISPLHF.

This chain uses TRBV12-3 or TRBV12-4 with TRBJ2-1. The CDR3 consists of 14 residues. The CDR3 spells CASSFSGSGDEQFF.

The chain joins TRBV2 to TRBJ2-7; the TRBD1 assignment by TCRdb is unverifiable without DNA. Germline-derived CDR1 and CDR2 are SNHLY and FYNNEI. The CDR3 has 16 amino acids. The CDR3 is CASSEAWTGRLNEQYF.

V and J are TRBV7-9 and TRBJ2-3; TCRdb calls TRBD2, which cannot be checked without DNA. This CDR3 has 17 amino acids. In germline, CDR1 is SEHNR, CDR2 FQNEAQ (reference sequence). The CDR3 reads CASSLGRLAGDADTQYF.

V gene TRBV29-1 combines with J gene TRBJ1-5. The CDR3 loop spans 13 amino acids. Germline CDR1 and CDR2: SQVTM and ANQGSEA. The CDR3 sequence: CSVGTQDGQPQHF.

J is TRBJ2-2 and V is TRBV11-2. In germline, CDR1 is SGHAT, CDR2 FQNNGV. This CDR3 is built from 14 residues. CDR3 residues: CASSHKTGAGELFF.

The chain recombines TRBV12-3 or TRBV12-4 with TRBJ2-4; no DNA is available, so the TRBD1 call from TCRdb remains unchecked. This CDR3 has 14 amino acids. CDR3 sequence reads: CASLQGATKNIQYF.

The CDR3 sequence is CASSLAGRDYSPLHF. The V call is TRBV5-1, the J call TRBJ1-6. The V gene's germline CDR1 is SGHRS and CDR2 YFSETQ. This CDR3 contains 15 residues.

This rearrangement joins TRBV20-1 to TRBJ2-7; TCRdb's D call, TRBD1, is unchecked because there is no DNA. The CDR3 sequence is 13 residues long. Germline V gene lookup returns CDR1 DFQATT and CDR2 SNEGSKA (reference sequence). This CDR3 is CSGRGDRGHEQHF.